What follows are 17 T cell receptor beta chains derived from one specimen sequenced in a study of CD8 T cells in Susac syndrome. RNA was extracted with the RNeasy kit, and a quantity of about 0.45 to 1 ug was reverse transcribed using random hexamers. MiXCR, applied by TCRdb to the immunoSEQ multiplex PCR reads, yields one record per CDR3 protein. The profile shows 100,000 to 150,000 distinct CDR3 sequences, about 94% of them singletons. The sequenced material came from CD4+ T cells from PBMCs. Receptors were obtained from a human donor in good health.

The rearrangement joins TRBV3-1 to TRBJ2-2; 10 bases match TRBD1. Germline assignment: CDR1 LGHDT and CDR2 YNNKEL (reference sequence). J was trimmed by 5 bases and V by 2 bases; bases with no gene match: 5. CDR3 length: 16 residues. The CDR3 DNA reads as TGTGCCAGCAGCCAACTGGACAGGGGGAGGACCGGGGAGCTGTTTTTT. It specifies CASSQLDRGRTGELFF.

The genes are TRBV29-1 and TRBJ2-7, with D perhaps given as TRBD1 or TRBD2 (5 bases each). The CDR3 has 13 amino acids. Trimming took off 2 bases at V and 4 bases at J, with 12 bases between the two ends. Germline V gene data show CDR1 as SQVTM and CDR2 as ANQGSEA. The CDR3 nucleotides are TGCAGCGTTGAAAAGGGGAGAGGGTACGAGCAGTACTTC. Encoded protein: CSVEKGRGYEQYF.

The genes are TRBV7-2 and TRBJ2-2; 9 bases map to TRBD2. Germline trimming cut 5 bases from V and 7 bases from J; bases unmatched to any gene: 11. Germline CDR1 and CDR2: SGHTA and FQGNSA. This CDR3 is built from 16 residues. CDR3 DNA: TGTGCCAGCAGCCCTAGAAGAGCGGGAGGTGGCGGGGAGCTGTTTTTT. Its translation: CASSPRRAGGGGELFF.

This chain joins TRBV9 and TRBJ1-2, with a possible D match to TRBD1 (5 bases). This CDR3 has 13 amino acids. The V end was cut by 4 bases, the J end by 11 bases, with 18 bases between. In germline, CDR1 is SGDLS, CDR2 YYNGEE. This CDR3 reads CASSPPHRMGYTF. CDR3 nucleotides: TGTGCCAGCAGCCCCCCCCACAGGATGGGTTACACCTTC.

V and J are TRBV6-2 or TRBV6-3 and TRBJ2-1; D ambiguous. Germline V lookup: CDR1 MNHEY, CDR2 SVGEGT. The CDR3 consists of 12 residues. Deletions cut 4 bases from V and 6 bases from J, with 7 bases between. CDR3 protein: CASSSPSNEQFF. For the CDR3, the DNA is TGTGCCAGCAGTTCCCCCTCCAATGAGCAGTTCTTC.

This CDR3 reads CASRPPPGGPNEKLFF. The CDR3 nucleotides are TGCGCCAGCAGACCACCGCCCGGCGGGCCTAATGAAAAACTGTTTTTT. The chain employs TRBV5-1 and TRBJ1-4; no firm D call. The CDR3 contains 16 residues. Germline values: CDR1 SGHRS, CDR2 YFSETQ. The V and J ends lost 5 bases and 3 bases respectively, with 17 bases between them.

The V call is TRBV6-1, the J call TRBJ1-2; D gene unclear. The CDR3 runs 11 residues. The V gene lost 11 bases and the J gene lost 8 bases, with 15 bases spanning the gap. Looked up from germline, CDR1 is MNHNS and CDR2 is SASEGT. CDR3 sequence reads: CASYAVEGYTF. CDR3 bases: TGTGCCTCTTATGCAGTGGAAGGCTACACCTTC.

V gene TRBV5-6 combines with J gene TRBJ2-5; 7 bases agree with TRBD1. Germline V gives CDR1 SGHDT, CDR2 YYEEEE. The trim removed 0 bases at V and 5 bases at J, leaving 7 bases unmatched. The CDR3 has 15 residues. CDR3 DNA: TGTGCCAGCAGCTTGGAACAGGGGATAAGGGAGACCCAGTACTTC. Protein: CASSLEQGIRETQYF.

This chain uses TRBV6-5 with TRBJ1-1; TRBD1 might be the D (5 bases). From germline, CDR1 is MNHEY and CDR2 SVGAGI. The CDR3 is 12 amino acids. Trimming left V 5 bases short and J 11 bases short, with 15 bases between. The CDR3: CASSNRQFCAFF. The CDR3 bases are TGTGCCAGCAGTAACCGACAGTTTTGTGCTTTCTTT.

V gene TRBV5-4 combines with J gene TRBJ2-5, with D unclear. This CDR3 is 12 amino acids long. CDR1 is SGHNT and CDR2 is YYREEE in the germline V gene (reference sequence). With 0 bases removed from V and 4 bases from J, the gap between germline ends came to 4 bases. In DNA, the CDR3 is TGTGCCAGCAGCTTGGCCTTAGAGACCCAGTACTTC. Its protein is CASSLALETQYF.

This clonotype was found once. The chain recombines TRBV7-9 with TRBJ1-2; 10 nucleotides agree with TRBD1. This CDR3 spans 14 amino acids. V lost 5 bases and J lost 13; bases outside the gene matches: 13. Germline values: CDR1 SEHNR, CDR2 FQNEAQ (reference sequence). CDR3 in DNA: TGTGCCAGCAGCAAATCCGGGACAGGGGTAACCCCCACCTTC. Translation: CASSKSGTGVTPTF.

This clonotype is a singleton in its sample. The genes are TRBV14 and TRBJ2-5; D perhaps matches TRBD2 (6 bases). This CDR3 has 13 residues. The germline gives CDR1 SGHDN, CDR2 FVKESK. The V end lost 4 bases, the J end lost 9 bases, and 15 bases lay between the germline ends. The CDR3 protein is CASSPGRTKAQYF. In nucleotides, the CDR3 is TGTGCCAGCAGCCCCGGACGGACTAAGGCCCAGTACTTC.

V is TRBV6-2 or TRBV6-3 and J is TRBJ2-1, with TRBD2 as a possible D gene (6 bases). The CDR3 is 15 amino acids. Germline V gene sequence: CDR1 MNHEY, CDR2 SVGEGT. V was shortened by 6 bases and J by 3 bases, with 15 bases between the two germline ends. CDR3 sequence (DNA): TGTGCCAGCAGCCCCGACGGGACTCTCTACAATGAGCAGTTCTTC. It specifies CASSPDGTLYNEQFF.

The chain couples TRBV19 to TRBJ2-2; 14 nucleotides agree with TRBD2. Germline CDR1 and CDR2: LNHDA and SQIVND (reference sequence). This CDR3 is 16 amino acids long. V shed 10 bases, J shed 1 base, and the junction held 5 bases outside the gene matches. For the CDR3, the DNA is TGTGCCACGGGACTAGCGGGAGTCGGGAACACCGGGGAGCTGTTTTTT. Its protein product is CATGLAGVGNTGELFF.

The gene calls are TRBV11-2 and TRBJ1-2; D is ambiguous. Germline values: CDR1 SGHAT, CDR2 FQNNGV. The CDR3 has 14 amino acids. V was pared by 2 bases and J by 1 base, with 8 bases between. Written as DNA, the CDR3 is TGTGCCAGCAGCTTAATGGGCTATAACTATGGCTACACCTTC. The encoded protein is CASSLMGYNYGYTF.

In DNA, the CDR3 is TGTGCCACCAGCAGAGATCCAGCGGGAGGGCTATACGAGCAGTACTTC. It specifies CATSRDPAGGLYEQYF. The chain links TRBV15 to TRBJ2-7; 10 nucleotides line up with TRBD2. V dropped 0 bases and J dropped 4; count of bases not matched to a gene: 6. The germline gives CDR1 LNHNV, CDR2 YYDKDF (reference sequence). The CDR3 extends over 16 amino acids.

The chain employs TRBV27 and TRBJ2-7, with a weak D call TRBD1 (5 bases). The germline CDR1 and CDR2 sequences are MNHEY and SMNVEV (reference sequence). V was trimmed by 6 bases and J by 0 bases, leaving 9 bases between them. The CDR3 covers 13 residues. The CDR3 protein is CASRPTDSYEQYF. The DNA for the CDR3 is TGTGCCAGCAGGCCGACAGACTCCTACGAGCAGTACTTC.